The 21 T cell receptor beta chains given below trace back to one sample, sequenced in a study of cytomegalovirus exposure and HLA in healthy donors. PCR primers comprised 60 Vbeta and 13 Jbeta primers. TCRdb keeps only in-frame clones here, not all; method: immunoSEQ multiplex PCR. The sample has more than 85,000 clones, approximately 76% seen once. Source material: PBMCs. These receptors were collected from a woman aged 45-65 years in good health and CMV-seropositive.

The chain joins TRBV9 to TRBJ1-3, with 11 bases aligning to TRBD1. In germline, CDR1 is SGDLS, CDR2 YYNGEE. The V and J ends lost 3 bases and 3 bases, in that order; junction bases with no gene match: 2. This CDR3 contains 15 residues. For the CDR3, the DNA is TGTGCCAGCAGCGGGACAGGGGGCGGTGGAAACACCATATATTTT. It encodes CASSGTGGGGNTIYF.

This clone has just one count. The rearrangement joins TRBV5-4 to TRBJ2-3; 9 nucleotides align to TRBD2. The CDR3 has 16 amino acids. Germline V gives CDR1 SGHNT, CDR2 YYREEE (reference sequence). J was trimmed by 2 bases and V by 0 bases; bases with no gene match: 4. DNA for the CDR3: TGTGCCAGCAGCTTGGGGCCTAGCGGGAACACAGATACGCAGTATTTT. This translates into CASSLGPSGNTDTQYF. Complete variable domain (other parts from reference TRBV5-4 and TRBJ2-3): ETGVTQSPTHLIKTRGQQVTLRCSSQSGHNTVSWYQQALGQGPQFIFQYYREEENGRGNFPPRFSGLQFPNYSSELNVNALELDDSALYLCASSLGPSGNTDTQYFGPGTRLTVL.

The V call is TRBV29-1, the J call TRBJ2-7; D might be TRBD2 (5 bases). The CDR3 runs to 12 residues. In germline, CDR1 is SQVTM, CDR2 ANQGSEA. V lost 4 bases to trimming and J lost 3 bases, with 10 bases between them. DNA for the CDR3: TGCAGCGTTGCGAGGACTCGCTACGAGCAGTACTTC. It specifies CSVARTRYEQYF.

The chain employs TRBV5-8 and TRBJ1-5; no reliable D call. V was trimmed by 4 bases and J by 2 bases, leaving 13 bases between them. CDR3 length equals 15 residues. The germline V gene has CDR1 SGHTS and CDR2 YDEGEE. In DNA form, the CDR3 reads TGTGCCAGCAGCGACGGACTGTGGGGCAATCAGCCCCAGCATTTT. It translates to CASSDGLWGNQPQHF.

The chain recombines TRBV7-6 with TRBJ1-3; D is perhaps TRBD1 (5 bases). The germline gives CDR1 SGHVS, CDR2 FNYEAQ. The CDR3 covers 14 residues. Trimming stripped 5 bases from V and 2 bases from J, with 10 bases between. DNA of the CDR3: TGTGCCAGCAGCCCGAGACAGACTGGAAACACCATATATTTT. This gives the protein CASSPRQTGNTIYF.

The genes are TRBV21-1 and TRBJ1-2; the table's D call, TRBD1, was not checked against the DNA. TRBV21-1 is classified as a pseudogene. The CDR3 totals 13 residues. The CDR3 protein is CASSRDRVYGYTF. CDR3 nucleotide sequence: TGTGCCAGCAGCAGGGACAGGGTCTATGGCTACACCTTC.

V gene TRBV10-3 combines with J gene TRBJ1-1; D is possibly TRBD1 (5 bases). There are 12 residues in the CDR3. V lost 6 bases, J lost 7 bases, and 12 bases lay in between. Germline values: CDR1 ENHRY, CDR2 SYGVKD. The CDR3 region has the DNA TGTGCCATCAGCGAGACAGCGGATGAAGCTTTCTTT. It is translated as CAISETADEAFF.

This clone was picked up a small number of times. The CDR3 DNA follows: TGTGCCAGTAGTAGAGGACAGGGAGGCCCCTACGAGCAGTACTTC. This gives the protein CASSRGQGGPYEQYF. V gene TRBV19 combines with J gene TRBJ2-7; 8 bases agree with TRBD1. Germline V gene data show CDR1 as LNHDA and CDR2 as SQIVND (reference sequence). This CDR3 has 15 amino acids. After removal of 4 bases from V and 2 bases from J, the junction contained 7 bases not matched to a gene.

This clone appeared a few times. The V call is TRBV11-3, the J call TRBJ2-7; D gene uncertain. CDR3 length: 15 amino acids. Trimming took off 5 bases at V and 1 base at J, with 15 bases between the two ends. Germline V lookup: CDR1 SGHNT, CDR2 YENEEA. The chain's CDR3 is CASSPPLTISYEQYF. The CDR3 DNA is TGTGCCAGCAGCCCTCCCCTCACAATATCCTACGAGCAGTACTTC.

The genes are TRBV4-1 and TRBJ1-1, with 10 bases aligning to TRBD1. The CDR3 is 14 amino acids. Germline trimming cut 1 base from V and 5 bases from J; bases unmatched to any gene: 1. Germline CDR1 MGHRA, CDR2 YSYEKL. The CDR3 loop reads CASSQGQGATEAFF. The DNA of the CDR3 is TGCGCCAGCAGCCAAGGACAGGGGGCGACTGAAGCTTTCTTT.

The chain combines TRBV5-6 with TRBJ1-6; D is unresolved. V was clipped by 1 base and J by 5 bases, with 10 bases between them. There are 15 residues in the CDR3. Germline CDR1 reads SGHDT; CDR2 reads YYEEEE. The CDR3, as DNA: TGTGCCAGCAGCTTGTACAGCTTCAATAATTCACCCCTCCACTTT. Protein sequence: CASSLYSFNNSPLHF.

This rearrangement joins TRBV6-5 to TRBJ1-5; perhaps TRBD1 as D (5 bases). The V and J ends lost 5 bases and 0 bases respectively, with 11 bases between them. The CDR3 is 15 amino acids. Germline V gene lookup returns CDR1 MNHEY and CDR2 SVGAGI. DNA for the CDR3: TGTGCCAGCAGTCCCGGGGGAAATAGCAATCAGCCCCAGCATTTT. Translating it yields CASSPGGNSNQPQHF.

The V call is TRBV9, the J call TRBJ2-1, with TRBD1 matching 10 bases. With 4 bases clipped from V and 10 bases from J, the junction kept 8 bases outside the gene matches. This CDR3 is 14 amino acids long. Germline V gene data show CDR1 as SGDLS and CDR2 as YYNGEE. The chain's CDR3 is CASSPGTGAWEQFF. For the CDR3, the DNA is TGTGCCAGCAGCCCCGGGACAGGGGCGTGGGAGCAGTTCTTC.

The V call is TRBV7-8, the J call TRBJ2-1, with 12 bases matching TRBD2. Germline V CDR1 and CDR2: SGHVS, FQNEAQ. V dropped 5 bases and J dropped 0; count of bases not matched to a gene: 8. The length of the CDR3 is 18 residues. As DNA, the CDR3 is TGTGCCAGCAGCAATCTAGCGGGGGGGCCTGGCTCCTACAATGAGCAGTTCTTC. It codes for CASSNLAGGPGSYNEQFF.

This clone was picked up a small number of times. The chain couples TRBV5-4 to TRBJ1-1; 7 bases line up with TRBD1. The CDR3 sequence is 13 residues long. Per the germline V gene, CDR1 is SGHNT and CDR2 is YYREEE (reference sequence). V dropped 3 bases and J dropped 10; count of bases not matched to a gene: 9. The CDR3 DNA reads TGTGCCAGCAGCTCCGGACAGGCCTCGAGAGCTTTCTTT. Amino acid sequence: CASSSGQASRAFF.

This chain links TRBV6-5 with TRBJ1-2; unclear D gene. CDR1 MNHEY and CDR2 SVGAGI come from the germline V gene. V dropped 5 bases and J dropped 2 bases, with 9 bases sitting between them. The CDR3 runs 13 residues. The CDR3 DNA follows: TGTGCCAGCAGTCCCAGATCAAACTATGGCTACACCTTC. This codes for CASSPRSNYGYTF.

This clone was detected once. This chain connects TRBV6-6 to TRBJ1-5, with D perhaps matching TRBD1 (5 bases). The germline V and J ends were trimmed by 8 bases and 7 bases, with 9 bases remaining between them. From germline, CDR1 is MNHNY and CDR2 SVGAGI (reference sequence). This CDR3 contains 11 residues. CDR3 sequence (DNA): TGTGCCAGCGGGGGAGGCCAGCCCCAGCATTTT. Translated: CASGGGQPQHF.

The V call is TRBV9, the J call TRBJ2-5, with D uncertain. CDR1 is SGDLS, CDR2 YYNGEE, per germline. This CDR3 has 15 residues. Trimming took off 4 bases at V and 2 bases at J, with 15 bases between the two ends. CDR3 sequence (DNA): TGTGCCAGCAGCCCACTGGGCCTCACACAAGAGACCCAGTACTTC. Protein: CASSPLGLTQETQYF.

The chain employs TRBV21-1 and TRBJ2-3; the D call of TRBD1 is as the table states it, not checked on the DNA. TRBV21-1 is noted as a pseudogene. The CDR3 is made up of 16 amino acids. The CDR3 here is CASSTLWGHRTDTQYF. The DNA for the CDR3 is TGTGCCAGCAGCACCTTGTGGGGACATCGCACAGATACGCAGTATTTT.

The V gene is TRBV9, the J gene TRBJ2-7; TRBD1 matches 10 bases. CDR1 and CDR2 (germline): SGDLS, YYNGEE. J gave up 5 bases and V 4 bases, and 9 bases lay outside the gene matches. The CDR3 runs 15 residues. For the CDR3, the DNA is TGTGCCAGCAGCTTAAACCCGACAGGGGGCGACGAGCAGTACTTC. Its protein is CASSLNPTGGDEQYF.

This CDR3 is CSVEGPGAYEQYF. DNA of the CDR3: TGCAGCGTTGAAGGCCCGGGGGCCTACGAGCAGTACTTC. This chain uses TRBV29-1 with TRBJ2-7; D might be TRBD2 (6 bases). Germline loops: CDR1 SQVTM, CDR2 ANQGSEA. V dropped 1 base and J dropped 2 bases, with 9 bases sitting between them. The CDR3 runs to 13 residues.